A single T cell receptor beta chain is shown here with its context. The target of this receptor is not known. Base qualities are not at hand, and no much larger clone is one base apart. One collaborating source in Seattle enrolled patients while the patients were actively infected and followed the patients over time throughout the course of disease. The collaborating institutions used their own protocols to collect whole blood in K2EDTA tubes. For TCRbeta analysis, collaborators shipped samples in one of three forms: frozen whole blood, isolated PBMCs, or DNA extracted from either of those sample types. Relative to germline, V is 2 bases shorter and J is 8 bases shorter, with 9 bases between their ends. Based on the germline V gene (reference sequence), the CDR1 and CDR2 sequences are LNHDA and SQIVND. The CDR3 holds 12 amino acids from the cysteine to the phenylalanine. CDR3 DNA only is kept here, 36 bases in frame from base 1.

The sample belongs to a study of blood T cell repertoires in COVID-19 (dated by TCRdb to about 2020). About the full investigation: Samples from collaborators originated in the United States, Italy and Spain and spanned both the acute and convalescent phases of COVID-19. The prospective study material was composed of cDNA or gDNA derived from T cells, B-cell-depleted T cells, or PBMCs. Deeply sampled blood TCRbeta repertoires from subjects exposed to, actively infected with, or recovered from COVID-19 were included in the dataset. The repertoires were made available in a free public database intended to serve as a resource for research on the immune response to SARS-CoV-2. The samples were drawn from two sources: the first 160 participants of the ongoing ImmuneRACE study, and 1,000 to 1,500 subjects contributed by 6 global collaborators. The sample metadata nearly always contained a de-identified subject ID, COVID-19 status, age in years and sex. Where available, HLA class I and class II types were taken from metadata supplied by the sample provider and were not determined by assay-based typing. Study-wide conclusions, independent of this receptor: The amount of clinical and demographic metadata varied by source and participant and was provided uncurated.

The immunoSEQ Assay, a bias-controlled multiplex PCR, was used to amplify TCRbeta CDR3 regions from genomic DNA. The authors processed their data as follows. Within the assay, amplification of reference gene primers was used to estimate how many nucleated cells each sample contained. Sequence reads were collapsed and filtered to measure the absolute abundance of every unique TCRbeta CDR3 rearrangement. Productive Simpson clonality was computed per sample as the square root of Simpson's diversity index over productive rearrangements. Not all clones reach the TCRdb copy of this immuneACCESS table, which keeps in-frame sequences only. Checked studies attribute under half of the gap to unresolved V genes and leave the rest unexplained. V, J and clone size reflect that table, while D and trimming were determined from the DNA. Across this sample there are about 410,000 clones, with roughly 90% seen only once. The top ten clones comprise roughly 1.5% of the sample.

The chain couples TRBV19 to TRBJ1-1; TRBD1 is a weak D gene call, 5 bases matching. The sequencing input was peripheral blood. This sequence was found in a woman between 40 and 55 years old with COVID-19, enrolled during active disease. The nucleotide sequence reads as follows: TGTGCCAGTAGTATAAGGGCAGGGGAAGCTTTCTTT. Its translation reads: CASSIRAGEAFF.